This T cell receptor (beta chain) derives from a study of blood T cell repertoires in COVID-19 (dated by TCRdb to the early 2020s). Study-wide context: Samples from collaborators originated in the United States, Italy and Spain and spanned both the acute and convalescent phases of COVID-19. The sample metadata nearly always contained a de-identified subject ID, COVID-19 status, age in years and sex. Where available, HLA class I and class II types were taken from metadata supplied by the sample provider and were not determined by assay-based typing. The dataset comprised deeply sampled blood TCRbeta repertoires from subjects exposed to, actively infected with, or recovered from COVID-19. The repertoires were released in a freely available public database meant as a resource for research on the immune response to SARS-CoV-2. The prospective study material was composed of cDNA or gDNA derived from T cells, B-cell-depleted T cells, or PBMCs. The samples were drawn from the first 160 participants of the ongoing ImmuneRACE study and from some 1,300 subjects provided by 6 global collaborators.

The CDR3, from cysteine to phenylalanine, totals 16 residues. This entry keeps only the CDR3 DNA: 48 bases, framed from base 1. CDR1 PRHDT and CDR2 FYEKMQ are derived from the germline V gene (reference sequence). Trimming takes 5 bases off V and 4 bases off J; junction bases not matched to a gene: 5. On the study overall, not on this receptor specifically: How much clinical and demographic metadata was included differed by source and by participant, and the metadata was provided uncurated.

The immunoSEQ Assay, a bias-controlled multiplex PCR, was used to amplify TCRbeta CDR3 regions from genomic DNA. On the authors' methods: The number of nucleated cells in each sample was estimated from the amplification of reference gene primers within the assay. To quantify the absolute abundance of each unique TCRbeta CDR3 rearrangement, sequence reads were collapsed and filtered. Productive Simpson clonality was computed per sample as the square root of Simpson's diversity index over productive rearrangements. The source is immuneACCESS, and TCRdb retained only in-frame sequences with V and J called. Part of the clones is not carried over; for the studies checked, unresolved V genes explain less than half of this, and the remainder is unexplained. The DNA gave D and trimming, while V, J and clone size come from that table. For this sample the table gives 130,000 to 150,000 clones, of which 70% to 90% were detected only once. 10% to 15% of the sample goes to the ten largest clones.

This clone was observed a few times. Its antigen target is currently unknown. Qualities for individual bases were not recorded, and no much larger clone is one base off. Whole blood was collected in K2EDTA tubes by collaborating institutions according to the institutions' own protocols. For TCRbeta analysis, collaborators shipped samples in one of three forms: frozen whole blood, isolated PBMCs, or DNA extracted from either of those sample types. This chain joins TRBV13 to TRBJ2-1; TRBD2 agrees with 13 junctional bases. Sequenced material: peripheral blood. The sequence derives from a man between 60 and 70 years old with active or convalescent COVID-19. The DNA is TGTGCCAGCAGCATCGGACTAGCGGGAGCTTACAATGAGCAGTTCTTC. The translation is CASSIGLAGAYNEQFF.